This is a list of T cell receptor beta chains from one sample in a study of OX40 agonist ivuxolimab in advanced cancers. TCRdb keeps only in-frame clones here, not all; method: immunoSEQ multiplex PCR. The sample contains approximately 68,000 clones, 92% of which appear only once. The material sequenced was CD4+ or CD8+ T cells sorted from blood, taken in a trial of the OX40 agonist ivuxolimab. The receptors come from an adult with an advanced solid tumor such as melanoma, head and neck, liver or kidney cancer. Both conserved end residues are part of each CDR3. A D gene is named only where the DNA matches it firmly. The size of a clone is reported for some rows only, either as once, few or many, or as a class for expanded clones.

d_call	v_call	clone_size	j_call	cdr3_length	cdr3_aa	cdr3_nt
.	TRBV6-5	.	TRBJ1-1	11	CASSELTEAFF	TGTGCCAGCAGTGAACTCACTGAAGCTTTCTTT
.	TRBV30	.	TRBJ1-2	12	CAWSGDSYGYTF	TGTGCCTGGAGTGGTGACAGCTATGGCTACACCTTC
.	TRBV6-5	.	TRBJ2-7	13	CASSYSVGYEQYF	TGTGCCAGCAGTTACTCGGTGGGTTACGAGCAGTACTTC
TRBD2	TRBV27	.	TRBJ2-1	18	CASSLLLAGGVRYNEQFF	TGTGCCAGCAGTTTATTACTAGCGGGGGGGGTTCGGTACAATGAGCAGTTCTTC
TRBD2	TRBV2	.	TRBJ2-1	15	CARDSSGAYAHEQFF	TGTGCCAGGGACTCTAGCGGGGCATACGCCCATGAGCAGTTCTTC
TRBD1	TRBV6-1	once	TRBJ1-2	13	CASSVDRGNGYTF	TGTGCCAGCAGCGTGGACAGGGGAAATGGCTACACCTTC
TRBD1	TRBV14	.	TRBJ2-7	17	CASSPFKGPGQVYEQYF	TGTGCCAGCAGCCCCTTTAAAGGTCCGGGACAGGTTTACGAGCAGTACTTC
.	TRBV6-4	once	TRBJ1-1	13	CASSEGWNTEAFF	TGTGCCAGCAGTGAGGGATGGAACACTGAAGCTTTCTTT
TRBD1	TRBV7-6	.	TRBJ1-2	13	CASSLGQGHGYTF	TGTGCCAGCAGCTTAGGACAGGGTCACGGCTACACCTTC
TRBD2	TRBV4-1	.	TRBJ2-1	16	CASSQVSERGNNEQFF	TGCGCCAGCAGCCAAGTCAGCGAGCGGGGGAACAATGAGCAGTTCTTC
.	TRBV6-6	.	TRBJ1-3	12	CASSYATDTIYF	TGTGCCAGCAGTTACGCCACAGACACCATATATTTT
.	TRBV7-9	.	TRBJ2-5	16	CASSLIDPGPQETQYF	TGTGCCAGCAGCCTCATCGACCCGGGCCCCCAAGAGACCCAGTACTTC
TRBD2	TRBV9	.	TRBJ2-2	17	CASSTPTSGVNTGELFF	TGTGCCAGCAGCACCCCGACTAGCGGGGTAAACACCGGGGAGCTGTTTTTT
TRBD1	TRBV7-9	.	TRBJ2-1	18	CASSSPERQGARDNEQFF	TGTGCCAGCAGCTCCCCCGAGAGGCAGGGGGCTAGAGACAATGAGCAGTTCTTC
.	TRBV7-6	.	TRBJ2-2	17	CASSLGGATGFTGELFF	TGTGCCAGCAGCTTGGGTGGGGCTACCGGCTTCACCGGGGAGCTGTTTTTT
.	TRBV5-1	.	TRBJ1-5	14	CASSLEGGSQPQHF	TGCGCCAGCAGCTTGGAGGGGGGTTCCCAGCCCCAGCATTTT
.	TRBV19	.	TRBJ1-1	16	CASSPGRGHRNTEAFF	TGTGCCAGTAGCCCCGGGCGGGGACACAGGAACACTGAAGCTTTCTTT
TRBD2	TRBV5-5	.	TRBJ2-6	18	CASSELAGGPSGANVLTF	TGTGCCAGCAGTGAACTAGCGGGGGGGCCTTCTGGGGCCAACGTCCTGACTTTC
.	TRBV29-1	once	TRBJ1-5	13	CSVGRGSNQPQHF	TGCAGCGTTGGGAGGGGAAGCAATCAGCCCCAGCATTTT
.	TRBV27	.	TRBJ1-5	15	CASSLGGIGNQPQHF	TGTGCCAGCAGTTTAGGGGGGATAGGCAATCAGCCCCAGCATTTT
.	TRBV6-1	.	TRBJ2-7	13	CASTGVSSYEQYF	TGTGCCAGCACAGGGGTGAGCTCCTACGAGCAGTACTTC
.	TRBV7-9	.	TRBJ2-5	14	CASSHPPRAETQYF	TGTGCCAGCAGCCACCCGCCACGGGCGGAGACCCAGTACTTC
.	TRBV28	.	TRBJ1-1	15	CASSLYRAGDTEAFF	TGTGCCAGCAGTTTATACAGGGCTGGAGACACTGAAGCTTTCTTT
.	TRBV10-3	.	TRBJ1-1	11	CASGFGGEAFF	TGTGCCTCTGGGTTTGGAGGGGAAGCTTTCTTT
.	TRBV7-9	.	TRBJ2-1	13	CASSLLGFDEQFF	TGTGCCAGCAGCTTACTGGGGTTTGATGAGCAGTTCTTC
.	TRBV30	.	TRBJ1-1	15	CAWSTKDTPNTEAFF	TGTGCCTGGAGTACCAAGGACACGCCGAACACTGAAGCTTTCTTT
TRBD1	TRBV7-6	.	TRBJ2-7	13	CASSLGTGAEQYF	TGTGCCAGCAGCTTAGGTACAGGGGCCGAGCAGTACTTC
.	TRBV5-4	.	TRBJ1-6	15	CASSSDHTGNSPLHF	TGTGCCAGCAGCTCCGATCATACAGGGAATTCACCCCTCCACTTT
TRBD1	TRBV28	.	TRBJ1-1	15	CASSWDRERDTEAFF	TGTGCCAGCAGTTGGGACAGGGAGAGGGACACTGAAGCTTTCTTT
.	TRBV6-5	.	TRBJ1-5	13	CASSYSAGEPQHF	TGTGCCAGCAGTTACTCGGCGGGTGAGCCCCAGCATTTT
.	TRBV5-8	once	TRBJ2-3	11	CASSLRDTQYF	TGTGCCAGCAGCTTAAGAGATACGCAGTATTTT
TRBD2	TRBV9	.	TRBJ2-7	15	CASSPSGGSSYEQYF	TGTGCCAGCAGCCCCAGCGGGGGTTCCTCCTACGAGCAGTACTTC
.	TRBV7-3	.	TRBJ1-1	15	CASSLRWGRNTEAFF	TGTGCCAGCAGCTTAAGGTGGGGGCGGAACACTGAAGCTTTCTTT
.	TRBV12-2	.	TRBJ2-7	15	CASRQRGRGAYEQYF	TGTGCAAGTCGCCAGCGGGGCAGGGGAGCCTACGAGCAGTACTTC
.	TRBV6-1	once	TRBJ2-7	13	CASSDGGWYEQYF	TGTGCCAGCAGTGACGGGGGATGGTACGAGCAGTACTTC
TRBD2	TRBV7-6	.	TRBJ2-3	16	CASSLAAGGPGDTQYF	TGTGCCAGCAGCTTAGCAGCGGGGGGGCCCGGAGATACGCAGTATTTT
.	TRBV28	once	TRBJ1-5	16	CASSPRDIGSNQPQHF	TGTGCCAGCAGCCCTCGGGACATAGGTAGCAATCAGCCCCAGCATTTT
TRBD1	TRBV4-2	.	TRBJ1-3	16	CASSQDGEGAGNTIYF	TGTGCCAGCAGCCAAGACGGTGAGGGGGCCGGAAACACCATATATTTT
TRBD1	TRBV7-9	.	TRBJ1-2	13	CASSVGQLYGYTF	TGTGCCAGCAGCGTGGGACAGCTCTATGGCTACACCTTC
.	TRBV6-1	.	TRBJ1-1	15	CASSDVQVVNTEAFF	TGTGCCAGCAGTGATGTGCAAGTAGTGAACACTGAAGCTTTCTTT
.	TRBV7-8	once	TRBJ2-3	17	CASSLVATDFSTDTQYF	TGTGCCAGCAGCTTAGTTGCGACGGACTTTAGCACAGATACGCAGTATTTT
.	TRBV7-6	.	TRBJ1-2	17	CASSLETGWPVNYGYTF	TGTGCCAGCAGCTTAGAGACAGGATGGCCCGTAAACTATGGCTACACCTTC
.	TRBV11-2	.	TRBJ2-7	10	CASSGSEQYF	TGTGCCAGCAGCGGCTCAGAGCAGTACTTC
TRBD2	TRBV4-3	.	TRBJ2-7	17	CASSQDLGGEGGYEQYF	TGCGCCAGCAGCCAAGATTTGGGTGGAGAGGGAGGGTACGAGCAGTACTTC
.	TRBV5-4	.	TRBJ2-7	14	CASSSNRDLNEQYF	TGTGCCAGCAGCTCAAACCGGGACCTAAACGAGCAGTACTTC
.	TRBV6-1	once	TRBJ2-7	15	CASSEWHSGMYEQYF	TGTGCCAGCAGTGAATGGCACTCCGGTATGTACGAGCAGTACTTC
.	TRBV27	.	TRBJ1-3	14	CATQGKSSGNTIYF	TGTGCCACCCAGGGTAAAAGCTCTGGAAACACCATATATTTT
TRBD2	TRBV6-4	.	TRBJ2-3	15	CASSEFAGGGDTQYF	TGTGCCAGCAGTGAATTTGCGGGGGGGGGAGATACGCAGTATTTT
TRBD1	TRBV5-6	.	TRBJ2-1	14	CASSLATGVNEQFF	TGTGCCAGCAGCTTGGCCACAGGGGTCAATGAGCAGTTCTTC
.	TRBV11-2	.	TRBJ2-7	13	CASSPTPSYEQYF	TGTGCCAGCAGCCCGACACCTAGTTACGAGCAGTACTTC
.	TRBV9	.	TRBJ2-5	15	CASSVTQGSRETQYF	TGTGCCAGCAGCGTGACGCAGGGGTCGAGAGAGACCCAGTACTTC
TRBD2	TRBV19	.	TRBJ2-3	15	CASSLTGGLVDTQYF	TGTGCCAGTAGTTTGACGGGCGGACTAGTGGATACGCAGTATTTT
TRBD1	TRBV9	.	TRBJ2-6	16	CASSVVTGDGANVLTF	TGTGCCAGCAGCGTCGTCACAGGGGATGGGGCCAACGTCCTGACTTTC
.	TRBV10-3	.	TRBJ1-1	12	CAIRVDNTEAFF	TGTGCCATCAGAGTGGACAACACTGAAGCTTTCTTT
.	TRBV5-4	.	TRBJ2-5	14	CASSLVQDQETQYF	TGTGCCAGCAGCTTGGTTCAAGACCAAGAGACCCAGTACTTC
TRBD1	TRBV27	.	TRBJ1-1	17	CASSLQLPGTASTEAFF	TGTGCCAGCAGTCTCCAGCTCCCGGGGACAGCGTCCACTGAAGCTTTCTTT
.	TRBV27	.	TRBJ2-6	19	CASSFVVGSPLSGANVLTF	TGTGCCAGCAGTTTTGTAGTGGGGTCCCCTCTCTCTGGGGCCAACGTCCTGACTTTC
.	TRBV7-6	.	TRBJ2-2	16	CDPMEPRRTNTGELFF	TGTGATCCTATGGAGCCCCGACGTACGAACACCGGGGAGCTGTTTTTT
.	TRBV19	.	TRBJ1-6	14	CASSKGSYNSPLHF	TGTGCCAGCTCGAAAGGGTCCTATAATTCACCCCTCCACTTT